These T cell receptor beta chains were read from a single sample in a study of control samples from healthy donors and cancer patients. The protocol was immunoSEQ multiplex PCR, while the TCRdb copy is restricted to in-frame clones and leaves out a portion. The sample has about 130,000 clones, approximately 92% seen once; the top ten hold about 2.5%. Specimen: blood. The receptors stem from a man aged 40-55 years in good health. Both conserved end residues are part of each CDR3. The D gene is left open where the match is weak. Only some rows state a clone size, as once, few, many or a class for expanded clones.

clone size	CDR3 length	J gene	V gene	D gene	CDR3 protein	CDR3 DNA
.	15	TRBJ2-7	TRBV18	.	CASSPTGLSSYEQYF	TGTGCCAGCTCACCCACAGGGCTCAGCTCCTACGAGCAGTACTTC
.	13	TRBJ1-5	TRBV2	.	CASGGDGNQPQHF	TGTGCCAGCGGGGGGGACGGAAATCAGCCCCAGCATTTT
few	14	TRBJ2-7	TRBV19	TRBD1	CASSIWDRGSEQYF	TGTGCCAGTAGTATATGGGACAGGGGAAGCGAGCAGTACTTC
.	15	TRBJ2-7	TRBV3-1/TRBV3-2	TRBD2	CASSPLLAGAGEQYF	TGTGCCAGCAGCCCCCTCTTAGCGGGGGCGGGCGAGCAGTACTTC
.	17	TRBJ1-1	TRBV4-2	.	CASSQDPGSLANTEAFF	TGTGCCAGCAGCCAAGATCCGGGGAGTTTAGCTAACACTGAAGCTTTCTTT
once	16	TRBJ1-5	TRBV19	.	CASSTGAQVTTQPQHF	TGTGCCAGTAGTACCGGGGCCCAGGTTACTACCCAGCCCCAGCATTTT
.	12	TRBJ1-5	TRBV2	.	CASNRRGQPQHF	TGTGCCAGCAACAGGCGGGGTCAGCCCCAGCATTTT
once	14	TRBJ1-6	TRBV6-5	.	CASSSGPYNSPLHF	TGTGCCAGCAGTTCAGGGCCCTATAATTCACCCCTCCACTTT
.	16	TRBJ1-6	TRBV6-6	TRBD1	CASSYSSGQTNSPLHF	TGTGCCAGCAGTTACTCTTCGGGACAGACGAATTCACCCCTCCACTTT
.	15	TRBJ1-1	TRBV19	.	CASSPQATGGTEAFF	TGTGCCAGTAGTCCGCAGGCCACTGGGGGGACTGAAGCTTTCTTT
.	15	TRBJ2-1	TRBV5-5	.	CASSLRPDSYNEQFF	TGTGCCAGCAGCTTGAGACCAGACTCCTACAATGAGCAGTTCTTC
.	14	TRBJ2-1	TRBV10-3	TRBD1	CAISWTGGIDEQFF	TGTGCCATCAGCTGGACAGGGGGTATCGATGAGCAGTTCTTC
.	14	TRBJ2-1	TRBV7-8	.	CASSLDAAFNEQFF	TGTGCCAGCAGCTTGGACGCAGCGTTCAATGAGCAGTTCTTC
.	14	TRBJ1-1	TRBV2	TRBD1	CASSLIGTADEAFF	TGTGCCAGCAGTCTGATCGGGACAGCAGATGAAGCTTTCTTT
.	14	TRBJ2-5	TRBV18	.	CASSPQWRGETQYF	TGTGCCAGCTCACCACAGTGGAGGGGAGAGACCCAGTACTTC
.	16	TRBJ2-3	TRBV18	TRBD1	CASSRYRGEGTDTQYF	TGTGCCAGCTCACGGTACAGGGGTGAAGGCACAGATACGCAGTATTTT
.	14	TRBJ2-5	TRBV10-2	.	CASSESGSGETQYF	TGCGCCAGCAGTGAGTCTGGAAGCGGGGAGACCCAGTACTTC
.	13	TRBJ1-3	TRBV21-1	.	CASIDRFGNTIYF	TGTGCCAGCATCGACAGGTTCGGAAACACCATATATTTT
.	17	TRBJ2-5	TRBV28	TRBD1	CASSLSWDRGPEKTQYF	TGTGCCAGCAGTTTATCTTGGGACAGGGGGCCGGAGAAGACCCAGTACTTC
.	13	TRBJ2-7	TRBV18	.	CASSNAPVGEQYF	TGTGCCAGCTCGAACGCTCCCGTGGGGGAGCAGTACTTC
.	14	TRBJ1-4	TRBV27	.	CASSLLAGSEKLFF	TGTGCCAGCAGTTTACTCGCTGGTAGTGAAAAACTGTTTTTT
.	14	TRBJ2-4	TRBV2	.	CASSDPREENIQYF	TGTGCCAGCAGTGACCCCAGGGAGGAGAACATTCAGTACTTC
.	14	TRBJ1-2	TRBV3-1/TRBV3-2	TRBD1	CASSPGGGNYGYTF	TGTGCCAGCAGCCCCGGAGGGGGCAACTATGGCTACACCTTC
.	16	TRBJ1-1	TRBV11-2	.	CASSHTPIPVNTEAFF	TGTGCCAGCAGTCACACCCCCATCCCGGTGAACACTGAAGCTTTCTTT
.	16	TRBJ2-5	TRBV2	TRBD2	CASSLRTSGGQETQYF	TGTGCCAGCAGTCTTCGGACTAGCGGGGGGCAAGAGACCCAGTACTTC
.	15	TRBJ1-1	TRBV7-9	.	CASSPGSGEEGEAFF	TGTGCCAGCAGTCCGGGGAGTGGGGAAGAAGGTGAAGCTTTCTTT
once	14	TRBJ2-7	TRBV5-1	.	CASSLAQGPYEQYF	TGCGCCAGCAGCTTGGCCCAGGGGCCCTACGAGCAGTACTTC
.	15	TRBJ2-7	TRBV3-1/TRBV3-2	.	CASSQDRVQSYEQYF	TGTGCCAGCAGCCAAGATAGGGTCCAGTCCTACGAGCAGTACTTC
once	15	TRBJ1-2	TRBV19	.	CASSIDLFEDYGYTF	TGTGCCAGTAGTATAGATCTATTTGAGGACTATGGCTACACCTTC
.	13	TRBJ1-1	TRBV19	.	CASSQGLNTEAFF	TGTGCCAGTAGTCAAGGGCTGAACACTGAAGCTTTCTTT
.	15	TRBJ2-1	TRBV12-2	.	CASRLAGGSYNEQFF	TGTGCAAGTCGCTTAGCGGGGGGCTCCTACAATGAGCAGTTCTTC
.	16	TRBJ2-6	TRBV4-2	.	CASSQGEQSGANVLTF	TGTGCCAGCAGCCAGGGGGAGCAATCTGGGGCCAACGTCCTGACTTTC
.	15	TRBJ2-1	TRBV7-3	TRBD1	CASSRTGGRIDEQFF	TGTGCCAGCAGCCGGACAGGGGGCCGGATAGATGAGCAGTTCTTC
once	13	TRBJ1-1	TRBV7-9	.	CASSLVGLHEAFF	TGTGCCAGCAGCTTAGTCGGATTGCATGAAGCTTTCTTT
.	14	TRBJ1-5	TRBV10-2	.	CATSLGEGNQPQHF	TGCGCCACCTCGCTGGGGGAGGGCAATCAGCCCCAGCATTTT
.	15	TRBJ1-3	TRBV28	.	CASSKGGVTGNTIYF	TGTGCCAGCAGCAAGGGGGGAGTGACGGGAAACACCATATATTTT
.	15	TRBJ2-3	TRBV10-2	.	CASSERGVDTDTQYF	TGCGCCAGCAGTGAAAGGGGCGTGGACACAGATACGCAGTATTTT
.	11	TRBJ2-1	TRBV7-9	.	CASSIGDEQFF	TGTGCCAGCAGTATCGGGGATGAGCAGTTCTTC
.	16	TRBJ2-1	TRBV28	.	CASSTPGGGRHNEQFF	TGTGCCAGCAGTACCCCAGGAGGGGGCCGACACAATGAGCAGTTCTTC
.	15	TRBJ2-7	TRBV15	TRBD1	CATSRLIQGVREQYF	TGTGCCACCAGCAGACTAATACAGGGGGTCCGCGAGCAGTACTTC
once	12	TRBJ2-1	TRBV12-3/TRBV12-4	.	CASCVAYNEQFF	TGTGCCTCCTGTGTCGCCTACAATGAGCAGTTCTTC
once	16	TRBJ2-5	TRBV7-8	TRBD2	CASSETPGTREETQYF	TGTGCCAGCAGCGAGACCCCCGGGACTAGGGAAGAGACCCAGTACTTC
.	14	TRBJ2-7	TRBV30	TRBD2	CAWSPLAGAYEQYF	TGTGCCTGGAGTCCCCTAGCGGGGGCCTACGAGCAGTACTTC
.	17	TRBJ2-5	TRBV5-4	TRBD1	CASSQGTGGPPLETQYF	TGTGCCAGCAGCCAAGGGACAGGGGGCCCACCGCTGGAGACCCAGTACTTC
.	12	TRBJ2-7	TRBV5-1	TRBD1	CASSKGQYEQYF	TGCGCCAGCAGCAAGGGACAGTACGAGCAGTACTTC
.	15	TRBJ1-5	TRBV7-2	.	CASSLRENSNQPQHF	TGTGCCAGCAGCCTCAGGGAAAATAGCAATCAGCCCCAGCATTTT